This TCR beta chain was identified during a study of blood T cell repertoires in COVID-19. The CDR3 is 21 residues long. The germline CDR1 and CDR2 sequences are LNHDA and SQIVND (reference sequence). J lost 1 base, V lost 5 bases, and 24 bases had no gene match. In the study's own analysis: Reference gene primer amplification yielded estimated nucleated cell counts. Measured with immunoSEQ multiplex PCR; TCRdb has only the in-frame clones, and not every one. D and trimming were read from the DNA, whereas the V and J calls and clone size are those reported in that table. The sample records around 700,000 clones, 80% to 90% being singletons.

The TCR sequence derives from a young woman with acute or convalescent COVID-19. This sequence joins TRBV19 and TRBJ1-1; 8 bases agree with TRBD1. Sequencing input: peripheral blood. The CDR3 coding sequence is TGTGCCAGTAGTCGAGGGCCTCGGACAGGGCAGAGTTTGGTCAAGAACACTGAAGCTTTCTTT. As protein: CASSRGPRTGQSLVKNTEAFF. The full variable domain, completed using reference TRBV19 and TRBJ1-1, is DGGITQSPKYLFRKEGQNVTLSCEQNLNHDAMYWYRQDPGQGLRLIYYSQIVNDFQKGDIAEGYSVSREKKESFPLTVTSAQKNPTAFYLCASSRGPRTGQSLVKNTEAFFGQGTRLTVV.